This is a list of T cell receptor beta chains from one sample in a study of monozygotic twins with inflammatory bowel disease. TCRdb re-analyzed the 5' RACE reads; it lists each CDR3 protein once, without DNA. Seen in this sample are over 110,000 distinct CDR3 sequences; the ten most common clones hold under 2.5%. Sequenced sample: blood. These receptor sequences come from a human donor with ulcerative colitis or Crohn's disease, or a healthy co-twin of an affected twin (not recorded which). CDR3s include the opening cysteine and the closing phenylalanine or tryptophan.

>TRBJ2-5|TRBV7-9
CASISTGGTETQYF
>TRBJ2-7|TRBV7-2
CASSLGTGGSYEQYF
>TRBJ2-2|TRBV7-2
CASSLVAITGELFF
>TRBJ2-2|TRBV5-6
CASSLGTDLRMNTGELFF
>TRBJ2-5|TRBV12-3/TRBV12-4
CASSLGTGAISGTQYF
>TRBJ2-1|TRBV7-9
CASSPRGFSGDEQFF
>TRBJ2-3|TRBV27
CASRGRRLGTDTQYF
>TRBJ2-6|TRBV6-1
CASSAGGAGANVLTF
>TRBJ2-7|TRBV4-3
CASSAGSGTYYEQYF
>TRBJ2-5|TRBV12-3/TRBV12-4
CASRGLGGGRETQYF
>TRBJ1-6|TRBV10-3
CAIKHDNSPLHF
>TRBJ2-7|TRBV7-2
CASSQSWQRSYEQYF
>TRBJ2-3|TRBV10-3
CAISMSSAGTDTQYF
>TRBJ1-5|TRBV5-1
CASRQVVQPQHF
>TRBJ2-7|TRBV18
CASSPRRGTSYEQYF
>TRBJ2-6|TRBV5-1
CASSLGTEAGANVLTF
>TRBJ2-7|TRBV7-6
CASSLGGAPYF
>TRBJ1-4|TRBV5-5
CASSPGRTGNNEKLFF
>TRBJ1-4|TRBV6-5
CASSYSGANEKLFF
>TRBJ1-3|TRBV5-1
CASSLDGSGNTIYF
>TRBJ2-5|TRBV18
CASSPTALPSDRPYQETQYF
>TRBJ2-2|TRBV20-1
CSARMGLAGGQSLTGELFF
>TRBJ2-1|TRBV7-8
CASTLRRTNSYNEQFF
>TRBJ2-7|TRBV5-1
CASSLANGTVTYEQYF
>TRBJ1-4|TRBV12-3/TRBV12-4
CASSLANRGEKLFF
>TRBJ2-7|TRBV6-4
CASRHPETEDYEQYF
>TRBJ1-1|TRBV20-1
CSASYFGGSTEAFF
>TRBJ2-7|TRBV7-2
CASSLQGAEQYF
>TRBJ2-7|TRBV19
CASLRQGMNEQYF
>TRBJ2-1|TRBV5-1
CASREPGGPHEQFF
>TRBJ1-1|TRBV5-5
CASSLVGQGPEAFF
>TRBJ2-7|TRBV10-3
CAISEYSYEQYF
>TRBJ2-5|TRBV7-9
CASSYGQGWETQYF
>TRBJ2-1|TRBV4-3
CASSQEAGGFNEQFF
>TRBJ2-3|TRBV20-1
CSAIKAGGRSSDTQYF
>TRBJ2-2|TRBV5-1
CASSPNTNTGELFF
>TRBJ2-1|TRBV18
CASSPGLAGGSSYNEQFF
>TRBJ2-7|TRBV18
CASSPGTGGRYEQYF
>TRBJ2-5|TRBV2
CASSDLAGGETQYF
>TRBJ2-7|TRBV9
CASSLRDSGAYEQYF
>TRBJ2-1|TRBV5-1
CASTSPYNEQFF
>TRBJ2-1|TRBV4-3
CASSQDRTGEFGNEQFF
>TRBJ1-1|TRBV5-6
CASNTWRLSMNTEAFF